This T cell receptor (beta chain) comes out of a study of regulatory T cells in long-lasting Graves disease. Whole-study findings and limits: Accuracy could have been hurt by small sample size.

The time point here: newly diagnosed GD, antithyroid drugs for less than 3 months. PBMCs were the source of the RNA used for TCR sequencing. This clonotype was detected many times. Its antigen is unidentified. The ends lost 7 bases at V and 7 bases at J; junction bases unmatched: 14. The CDR3 is 14 residues long. Germline CDR1 DFQATT, CDR2 SNEGSKA (reference sequence). Relying on iRepertoire HTBI primers and Arm-PCR of CDR3 regions, the team built TCR beta libraries. Each CDR3 protein gets one entry after TCRdb re-called the multiplex PCR reads with MiXCR. The sample consists of about 220,000 distinct CDR3 sequences, approximately 18% of them appearing once. A further study also used this sample, focusing on T cells in Graves' hyperthyroidism and ophthalmopathy. From that study: Patients aged 18 to 65 with hyperthyroidism were newly diagnosed, with duration under 2 months.

This chain joins TRBV20-1 and TRBJ2-5; 8 bases agree with TRBD1. Sample: peripheral blood mononuclear cells (PBMCs), taken at new diagnosis, from a patient treated with antithyroid drugs. This clonotype was sampled from a woman aged 25 to 45 with Graves disease. Here the CDR3 DNA reads TGCAGTGACACAATCAGACAGGGGTGGGGGACCCAGTACTTC. Translation: CSDTIRQGWGTQYF.